The present entry profiles one T cell receptor (beta chain) with its context. TCRdb ran MiXCR on the RT-PCR reads and lists one entry per CDR3 protein. Among hundreds of thousands of distinct CDR3 sequences listed, approximately 14% were seen once. The receptor was derived from a female donor in good health, serving as a healthy control. Sequenced sample: memory CD4+ T cells from blood.

CDR3 sequence (DNA): TGTGCCAGCAGCCAAGGGATCGACAGCCAAGAGACCCAGTACTTC. It encodes CASSQGIDSQETQYF. This chain links TRBV3-1 with TRBJ2-5; D possibly corresponds to TRBD1 (5 bases). The CDR3 spans 15 residues. Germline CDR1 reads LGHDT; CDR2 reads YNNKEL (reference sequence). Trimming shortened V by 1 base and J by 1 base, and 10 bases separated the two germline ends.